The rows below give T cell receptor beta chains drawn from one sample of a study of CD8+ T cells in alopecia areata. Clones were read by immunoSEQ multiplex PCR, and TCRdb kept only the in-frame ones, dropping some. The top ten clones hold 4.9% of a sample with around 190,000 clones, more than 50% of them seen once. The sample was CD8+ T cells sorted from blood. Receptor source: a human donor in good health. Both conserved end residues are part of each CDR3. The D gene is left open where the match is weak. Some rows have no size entry. The others give once, few or many, or a class for an expanded clone.

D,size,J,V,DNA,CDR3
NA,once,TRBJ1-1,TRBV5-1,TGCGCCAGCAGCTGGATTTCACAGGATGAAGCTTTCTTT,CASSWISQDEAFF
NA,NA,TRBJ2-5,TRBV5-1,TGCGCCAGCAGCCAGACACGGACCCAAGAGACCCAGTACTTC,CASSQTRTQETQYF
NA,NA,TRBJ2-7,TRBV7-8,TGTGCCAGCAGGAGTAATGGGTACGAGCAGTACTTC,CASRSNGYEQYF
NA,NA,TRBJ1-2,TRBV5-8,TGTGCCAGCAGTATGATCGGCTACACCTTC,CASSMIGYTF
TRBD1,once,TRBJ2-7,TRBV6-5,TGTGCCAGCAGTGACGACAGGGGGACCTACGAGCAGTACTTC,CASSDDRGTYEQYF
NA,NA,TRBJ2-7,TRBV10-3,TGTGCCACGGCGATACAGGTTTCCTACGAGCAGTACTTC,CATAIQVSYEQYF
TRBD1,NA,TRBJ2-7,TRBV5-6,TGTGCCAGCAGCCACGGGACAGCCTACGAGCAGTACTTC,CASSHGTAYEQYF
NA,NA,TRBJ1-6,TRBV5-1,TGCGCCAGCAGCCCTACGGTTGAGAACTCACCCCTCCACTTT,CASSPTVENSPLHF
NA,NA,TRBJ2-7,TRBV7-9,TGTGCCAGCAGCAGCTTATCAGGGTCCTTACCTTCCTACGAGCAGTACTTC,CASSSLSGSLPSYEQYF
TRBD2,NA,TRBJ2-1,TRBV29-1,TGCAGCGTTCCTCCCATGGGAGGGTGGCAGTTCTTC,CSVPPMGGWQFF
NA,NA,TRBJ1-1,TRBV30,TGTGCCTGGAGTTTGGATTCGCGGGAAGCTTTCTTT,CAWSLDSREAFF
NA,few,TRBJ1-2,TRBV7-9,TGTGCCAGCAGCTTAGGGCTGAACTATGGCTACACCTTC,CASSLGLNYGYTF
NA,NA,TRBJ2-3,TRBV7-9,TGTGCCAGCAGCCCTACGGGGGGCAGGTACACAGATACGCAGTATTTT,CASSPTGGRYTDTQYF
NA,NA,TRBJ2-3,TRBV28,TGTGCCAGCAGTTACCCCTTAGGGCGGGGCAGCACAGATACGCAGTATTTT,CASSYPLGRGSTDTQYF
TRBD1,NA,TRBJ2-7,TRBV5-6,TGTGCCAGCAGCTTACGGGACAGGTTATACGAGCAGTACTTC,CASSLRDRLYEQYF
NA,few,TRBJ1-5,TRBV28,TGTGCCAGCAGTTTACCGACAGTGGGCCAGCCCCAGCATTTT,CASSLPTVGQPQHF
NA,few,TRBJ1-1,TRBV4-1,TGCGCCAGCAGCCAAGTGCGCAAGAACACTGAAGCTTTCTTT,CASSQVRKNTEAFF
NA,NA,TRBJ2-7,TRBV27,TGTGCCAGCAGTCTGGACAGCTCCTACGAGCAGTACTTC,CASSLDSSYEQYF
NA,once,TRBJ1-2,TRBV7-9,TGTGCCAGCAGCACTCCCGGCCCAGGGTTTCATGGCTACACCTTC,CASSTPGPGFHGYTF
NA,NA,TRBJ2-1,TRBV15,TGTGCCACCAGCAGAGATCTAGGATCAAACAATGAGCAGTTCTTC,CATSRDLGSNNEQFF
NA,few,TRBJ1-2,TRBV11-3,TGTGCCAGCAGCTTAGCTGCAGACAACTATGGCTACACCTTC,CASSLAADNYGYTF
NA,NA,TRBJ2-5,TRBV7-9,TGTGCGACCGGGTTCTCTTCTGAGACCCAGTACTTC,CATGFSSETQYF
TRBD1,NA,TRBJ2-7,TRBV4-1,TGCGCCAGTGGACCCGGCAGGGGGCTCGAGCAGTACTTC,CASGPGRGLEQYF
NA,NA,TRBJ2-2,TRBV21-1,TGTGCCAGCAGATTAGGAGGCGTCGCGAACACCGGGGAGCTGTTTTTT,CASRLGGVANTGELFF
TRBD1,NA,TRBJ1-2,TRBV5-4,TGTGCCAGCAGCTGGGGGGACAGGGAATCCTTCTATGGCTACACCTTC,CASSWGDRESFYGYTF
NA,NA,TRBJ1-2,TRBV4-2,TGTGCCAGCAGCCAAGATCGGGGGCTCGGCTATGGCTACACCTTC,CASSQDRGLGYGYTF
NA,NA,TRBJ2-7,TRBV29-1,TGCAGCGTTGAAGATTCGGACAGATTTTCCTACGAGCAGTACTTC,CSVEDSDRFSYEQYF
NA,few,TRBJ2-5,TRBV10-3,TGTGCCATCCCCCGCAAGACCCAGTACTTC,CAIPRKTQYF
TRBD1,NA,TRBJ1-2,TRBV9,TGTGCCAGCAGCGATGGGGACAGGACGATCTATGGCTACACCTTC,CASSDGDRTIYGYTF
NA,NA,TRBJ2-2,TRBV5-1,TGCGCCAGCAGCTTGTGGAGGGGGACCGGGGAGCTGTTTTTT,CASSLWRGTGELFF
TRBD2,NA,TRBJ2-5,TRBV7-9,TGTGCCAGCAGCGCCTACCAGCGGGGAAAGGAGACCCAGTACTTC,CASSAYQRGKETQYF
TRBD2,NA,TRBJ2-1,TRBV2,TGTGCCAGCAACCGACTAGCGGGGCTTAATGAGCAGTTCTTC,CASNRLAGLNEQFF
TRBD1,NA,TRBJ2-3,TRBV7-6,TGTGCCAGCAGCCCGGACAGGAACACAGATACGCAGTATTTT,CASSPDRNTDTQYF
NA,NA,TRBJ2-2,TRBV5-1,TGCGCCAGCAGCCTCGGGACGTCGAACACCGGGGAGCTGTTTTTT,CASSLGTSNTGELFF
NA,NA,TRBJ2-1,TRBV15,TGTGCCACCAGCACACGTCATGAGCAGTTCTTC,CATSTRHEQFF
NA,NA,TRBJ2-1,TRBV19,TGTGCCAGTAAGGGGGGTGGCGGGGAGAGCTCCTACAATGAGCAGTTCTTC,CASKGGGGESSYNEQFF
TRBD2,few,TRBJ2-5,TRBV27,TGTGCCAGCCGAATAGCGGGGTCGTGGGAGACCCAGTACTTC,CASRIAGSWETQYF
TRBD1,NA,TRBJ2-7,TRBV2,TGTGCCAGCACAGGGACAGCGTACGAGCAGTACTTC,CASTGTAYEQYF
TRBD2,NA,TRBJ2-1,TRBV5-4,TGTGCCAGCAGCTCCGGGACTAGCGGGGGGAGTGAGCAGTTCTTC,CASSSGTSGGSEQFF
TRBD1,NA,TRBJ2-3,TRBV27,TGTGCCAGCAGTTGGGGGACAGGGGGCGCATATACGCAGTATTTT,CASSWGTGGAYTQYF
NA,NA,TRBJ1-1,TRBV6-5,TGTGCCAGCAGCTTCGGCGGGGACACTGAAGCTTTCTTT,CASSFGGDTEAFF
TRBD1,NA,TRBJ1-2,TRBV4-1,TGCGCCAGCAGCCAAGGACCTGGGACAGGGGGGAACTATGGCTACACCTTC,CASSQGPGTGGNYGYTF
TRBD2,NA,TRBJ2-1,TRBV4-1,TGCGCCAGCAGCCTGGCCTTCTCCATGGGACTAGCGGTCGATGAGCAGTTCTTC,CASSLAFSMGLAVDEQFF
TRBD1,NA,TRBJ1-4,TRBV9,TGTGCCAGCAGCGCAACAGGGGATAATGAAAAACTGTTTTTT,CASSATGDNEKLFF
NA,NA,TRBJ2-5,TRBV27,TGTGCCAGCAGTCCGCGGGGAGCGACCCAGTACTTC,CASSPRGATQYF
TRBD1,few,TRBJ1-1,TRBV27,TGTGCCAGCAGCGAGGGACAGGGCTTTACTGAAGCTTTCTTT,CASSEGQGFTEAFF
TRBD1,NA,TRBJ2-7,TRBV27,TGTGCCAGCAGTTGGAGACAGGGATCCTACGAGCAGTACTTC,CASSWRQGSYEQYF
NA,NA,TRBJ2-5,TRBV2,TGTGCCAGCAGTGCACGTCCAGCGGGTGGGGCCCAGTACTTC,CASSARPAGGAQYF
NA,NA,TRBJ1-1,TRBV27,TGTGCCAGCAGTTTATCTCCAGGGCCGAACACTGAAGCTTTCTTT,CASSLSPGPNTEAFF
NA,once,TRBJ2-3,TRBV29-1,TGCAGCGCCGTGACAGATACGCAGTATTTT,CSAVTDTQYF
TRBD1,NA,TRBJ2-5,TRBV30,TGTGCCTGGGCGGACAGGGCCCGGGAGACCCAGTACTTC,CAWADRARETQYF
NA,few,TRBJ2-5,TRBV23-1,TGCGCCAGCAGTCTGCTACAGGCCCCCCAAGAGACCCAGTACTTC,CASSLLQAPQETQYF
NA,NA,TRBJ2-7,TRBV30,TGTGCCTGGAGTTTGTCAGGGACAATATACGAGCAGTACTTC,CAWSLSGTIYEQYF
NA,NA,TRBJ1-5,TRBV30,TGTGCCTGGAGTGAGTTCGGGGGAGGAAATCAGCCCCAGCATTTT,CAWSEFGGGNQPQHF
TRBD2,NA,TRBJ2-7,TRBV11-2,TGTGCCAGCAGCTCCTCGGTAGCGGGGGGGCCAAGCTACGAGCAGTACTTC,CASSSSVAGGPSYEQYF
NA,NA,TRBJ2-6,TRBV29-1,TGCAGCACCCGGGGCCCCCACGTCCTGACTTTC,CSTRGPHVLTF
NA,NA,TRBJ2-7,TRBV2,TGTGCCAGCAGGGGAAGGGGCTGGGAGCAGTACTTC,CASRGRGWEQYF
NA,once,TRBJ2-5,TRBV9,TGTGCCAGCAGCGCCTGGACCACGCAAGAGACCCAGTACTTC,CASSAWTTQETQYF
NA,NA,TRBJ1-1,TRBV13,TGTGCCAGCAGCCCGAGACCGGGCCCGGAGACTGAAGCTTTCTTT,CASSPRPGPETEAFF
TRBD1,few,TRBJ2-1,TRBV27,TGTGCCAGCAGTTTAGGGGGACAGGGTGAATTCTTC,CASSLGGQGEFF